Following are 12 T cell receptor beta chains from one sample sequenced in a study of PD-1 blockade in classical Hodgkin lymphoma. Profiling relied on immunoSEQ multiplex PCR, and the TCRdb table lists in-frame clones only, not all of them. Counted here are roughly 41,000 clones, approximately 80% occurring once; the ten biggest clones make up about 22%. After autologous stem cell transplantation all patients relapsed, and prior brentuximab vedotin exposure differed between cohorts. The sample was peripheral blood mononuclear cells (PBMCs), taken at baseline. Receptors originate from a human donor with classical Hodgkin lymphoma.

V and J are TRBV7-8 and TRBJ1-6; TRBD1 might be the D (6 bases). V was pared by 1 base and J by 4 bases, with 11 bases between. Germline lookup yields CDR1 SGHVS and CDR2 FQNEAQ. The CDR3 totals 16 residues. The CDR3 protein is CASSLGTGTYNSPLHF. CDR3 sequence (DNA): TGTGCCAGCAGCTTAGGCACAGGGACTTATAATTCACCCCTCCACTTT.

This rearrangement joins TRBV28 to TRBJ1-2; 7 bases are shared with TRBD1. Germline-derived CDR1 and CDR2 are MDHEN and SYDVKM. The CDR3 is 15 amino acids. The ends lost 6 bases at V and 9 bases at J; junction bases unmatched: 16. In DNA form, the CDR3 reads TGTGCCAGCAGGTTGATGTGGGACTCGACAGGGCGCTACACCTTC. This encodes CASRLMWDSTGRYTF.

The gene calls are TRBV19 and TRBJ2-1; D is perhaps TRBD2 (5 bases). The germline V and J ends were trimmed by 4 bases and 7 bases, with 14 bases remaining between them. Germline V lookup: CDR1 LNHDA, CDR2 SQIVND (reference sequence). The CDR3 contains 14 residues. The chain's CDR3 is CASSTGLPPNEQFF. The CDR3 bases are TGTGCCAGTAGTACCGGACTCCCGCCTAATGAGCAGTTCTTC.

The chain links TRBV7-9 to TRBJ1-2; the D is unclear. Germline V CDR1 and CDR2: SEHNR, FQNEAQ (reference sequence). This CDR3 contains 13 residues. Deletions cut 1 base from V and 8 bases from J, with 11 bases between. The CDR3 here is CASSLGAVSGYTF. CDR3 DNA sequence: TGTGCCAGCAGCTTAGGGGCCGTTTCGGGCTACACCTTC.

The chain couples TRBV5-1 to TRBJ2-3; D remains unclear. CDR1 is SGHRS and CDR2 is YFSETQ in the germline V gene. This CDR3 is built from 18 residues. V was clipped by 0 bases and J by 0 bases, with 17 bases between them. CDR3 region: CASSLGFQIPLSTDTQYF. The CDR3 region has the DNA TGCGCCAGCAGCTTGGGGTTCCAAATTCCCCTAAGCACAGATACGCAGTATTTT.

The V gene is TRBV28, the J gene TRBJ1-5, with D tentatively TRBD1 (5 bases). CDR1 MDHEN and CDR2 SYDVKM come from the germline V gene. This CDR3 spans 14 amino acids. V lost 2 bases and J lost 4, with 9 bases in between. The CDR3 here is CASSLGSGNQPQHF. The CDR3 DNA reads TGTGCCAGCAGTTTAGGGTCAGGGAATCAGCCCCAGCATTTT.

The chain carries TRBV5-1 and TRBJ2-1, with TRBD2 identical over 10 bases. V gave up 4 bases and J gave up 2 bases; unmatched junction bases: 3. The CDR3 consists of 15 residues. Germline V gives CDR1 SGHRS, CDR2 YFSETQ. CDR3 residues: CASSGTSATYNEQFF. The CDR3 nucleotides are TGCGCCAGCAGCGGGACTAGCGCGACCTACAATGAGCAGTTCTTC.

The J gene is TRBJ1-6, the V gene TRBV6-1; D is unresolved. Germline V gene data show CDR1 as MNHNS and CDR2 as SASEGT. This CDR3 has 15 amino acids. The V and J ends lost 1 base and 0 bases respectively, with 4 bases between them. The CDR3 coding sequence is TGTGCCAGCAGTGAAGGGAGCTCCTATAATTCACCCCTCCACTTT. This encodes CASSEGSSYNSPLHF.

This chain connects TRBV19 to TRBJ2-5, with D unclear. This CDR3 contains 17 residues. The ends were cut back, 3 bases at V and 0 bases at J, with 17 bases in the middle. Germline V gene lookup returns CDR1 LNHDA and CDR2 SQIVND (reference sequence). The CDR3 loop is CASSMRFVGFNQETQYF. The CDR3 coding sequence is TGTGCCAGTAGTATGCGTTTTGTGGGGTTTAACCAAGAGACCCAGTACTTC.

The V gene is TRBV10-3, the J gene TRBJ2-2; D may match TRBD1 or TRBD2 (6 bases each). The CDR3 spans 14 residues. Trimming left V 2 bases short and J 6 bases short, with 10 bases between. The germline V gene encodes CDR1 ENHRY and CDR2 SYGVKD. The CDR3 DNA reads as TGTGCCATCAGTGAGAAGGGGGGCCCCGGGGAGCTGTTTTTT. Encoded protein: CAISEKGGPGELFF.

CDR3 coding DNA: TGTGCCAGCAGTTACAAGGGGACCACTAATGAAAAACTGTTTTTT. Its protein product is CASSYKGTTNEKLFF. The rearrangement links TRBV6-5 to TRBJ1-4; possible D gene TRBD1, 5 bases. Germline CDR1 MNHEY, CDR2 SVGAGI. Trimming took 2 bases from V and 2 from J, leaving 9 bases between them. The CDR3 covers 15 residues.

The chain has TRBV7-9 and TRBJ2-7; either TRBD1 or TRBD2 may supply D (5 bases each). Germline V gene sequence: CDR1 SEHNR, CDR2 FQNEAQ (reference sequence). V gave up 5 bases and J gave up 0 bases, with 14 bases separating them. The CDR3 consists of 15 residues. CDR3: CASSTQTRGSYEQYF. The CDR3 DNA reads TGTGCCAGCAGCACCCAGACGAGGGGCTCCTACGAGCAGTACTTC.